The 20 T cell receptor beta chains listed next were all sequenced from one sample in a study of PD-1 blockade in classical Hodgkin lymphoma. Patients all relapsed after autologous stem cell transplantation, and there was variation in brentuximab vedotin exposure. Assay used: immunoSEQ multiplex PCR; TCRdb lists only in-frame clones, some missing. The top ten clones hold 15% to 20% of a sample with approximately 99,000 clones, roughly 87% of them seen once. Sequenced material: peripheral blood mononuclear cells (PBMCs), taken before the second cycle of nivolumab. The receptors shown here come from a human donor with classical Hodgkin lymphoma.

This clone appeared once. The rearrangement joins TRBV14 to TRBJ2-3; D is possibly TRBD1 (5 bases). The CDR3 is 15 residues long. The ends were cut back, 0 bases at V and 6 bases at J, with 13 bases in the middle. The V gene's germline CDR1 is SGHDN and CDR2 FVKESK. The CDR3 is CASSQDRGGRDTQYF. CDR3 bases: TGTGCCAGCAGCCAAGATAGGGGCGGACGGGATACGCAGTATTTT.

The chain combines TRBV6-6 with TRBJ2-3; D perhaps matches TRBD2 (5 bases). The CDR3 runs to 16 residues. Germline CDR1 MNHNY, CDR2 SVGAGI (reference sequence). Trimming removed 0 bases at V and 1 base at J, with 11 bases between. The CDR3 protein is CASSYSAPGGTDTQYF. In DNA form, the CDR3 reads TGTGCCAGCAGTTACTCGGCCCCCGGGGGCACAGATACGCAGTATTTT.

The V gene is TRBV12-5, the J gene TRBJ2-2; tentatively, D is TRBD1 (6 bases). The CDR3 has 17 amino acids. CDR1 is LGHNT, CDR2 FRNRAP, per germline. V lost 2 bases and J 6 bases, leaving 19 bases between the germline ends. This CDR3 is CASGLPAGTPRAGELFF. DNA of the CDR3: TGTGCTAGTGGTTTGCCCGCCGGGACACCTAGGGCCGGGGAGCTGTTTTTT.

In the case of this clone: Other DNA variants within this sample encode the same CDR3. The rearrangement joins TRBV10-3 to TRBJ1-1, with a tentative D call TRBD1 (5 bases). The CDR3 extends over 14 amino acids. Trimming took 2 bases from V and 0 from J, leaving 7 bases between them. Germline-derived CDR1 and CDR2 are ENHRY and SYGVKD. In nucleotides, the CDR3 is TGTGCCATCAGTGAGCGGGGCTTGAACACTGAAGCTTTCTTT. Its translation is CAISERGLNTEAFF.

The chain combines TRBV5-1 with TRBJ2-5, with 7 positions matching TRBD2. Unmatched junction bases numbered 4, after V lost 0 bases and J lost 5 bases. Germline lookup yields CDR1 SGHRS and CDR2 YFSETQ. There are 14 residues in the CDR3. CDR3 region: CASSLVAGVETQYF. For the CDR3, the DNA is TGCGCCAGCAGCTTGGTGGCGGGAGTTGAGACCCAGTACTTC.

This chain joins TRBV28 and TRBJ2-7, with D perhaps TRBD1 or TRBD2 (5 bases each). The length of the CDR3 is 15 residues. V lost 6 bases to trimming and J lost 0 bases, with 15 bases between them. CDR1 and CDR2 (germline): MDHEN, SYDVKM. CDR3 sequence: CASSSGPPGSYEQYF. In nucleotides, the CDR3 is TGTGCCAGCAGCTCGGGACCCCCGGGCTCCTACGAGCAGTACTTC. Using reference TRBV28 and TRBJ2-7 for the parts outside the CDR3, the full variable domain is DVKVTQSSRYLVKRTGEKVFLECVQDMDHENMFWYRQDPGLGLRLIYFSYDVKMKEKGDIPEGYSVSREKKERFSLILESASTNQTSMYLCASSSGPPGSYEQYFGPGTRLTVT.

The V call is TRBV11-2, the J call TRBJ2-2; TRBD1 is a possible D gene (5 bases). The germline V gene has CDR1 SGHAT and CDR2 FQNNGV. The CDR3 length is 17 residues. V lost 1 base and J lost 4, with 16 bases in between. In DNA form, the CDR3 reads TGTGCCAGCAGCTTAGCGGTAGGGGCAGCGAGCACCGGGGAGCTGTTTTTT. Encoded protein: CASSLAVGAASTGELFF.

The chain carries TRBV10-3 and TRBJ1-1; TRBD1 agrees at 9 bases. The junction had 1 base not matched to a gene; V was cut back by 7 bases and J by 1 base. CDR1 ENHRY and CDR2 SYGVKD come from the germline V gene. The CDR3 contains 13 residues. CDR3 DNA: TGTGCCATCAAGGACAGGGGGAACACTGAAGCTTTCTTT. It encodes CAIKDRGNTEAFF.

This clone appeared once. This chain connects TRBV7-2 to TRBJ2-1, with 9 nucleotides matching TRBD1. V lost 3 bases to trimming and J lost 4 bases; unmatched junction nucleotides: 4. There are 15 residues in the CDR3. CDR1 is SGHTA, CDR2 FQGNSA, per germline. The CDR3 DNA is TGTGCCAGCAGCTTCCGACAGGGGGGTTACAATGAGCAGTTCTTC. It yields the protein CASSFRQGGYNEQFF. Full variable domain (rest looked up from reference TRBV7-2 and TRBJ2-1): GAGVSQSPSNKVTEKGKDVELRCDPISGHTALYWYRQSLGQGLEFLIYFQGNSAPDKSGLPSDRFSAERTGGSVSTLTIQRTQQEDSAVYLCASSFRQGGYNEQFFGPGTRLTVL.

CDR3 residues: CASSLGGEDTQYF. CDR3 nucleotide sequence: TGCGCCAGCAGCTTGGGAGGGGAAGATACGCAGTATTTT. The V gene is TRBV5-1, the J gene TRBJ2-3; D could derive from TRBD1 or TRBD2 (5 bases each). The CDR3 runs to 13 residues. The germline CDR1 and CDR2 sequences are SGHRS and YFSETQ. Trimming took 0 bases from V and 5 from J, leaving 7 bases between them.

Here the CDR3 reads CASSGGRLETQYF. The DNA for the CDR3 is TGTGCCAGCTCGGGGGGCAGACTGGAGACCCAGTACTTC. The chain recombines TRBV18 with TRBJ2-5; D is tentatively TRBD1 or TRBD2 (6 bases each). From germline, CDR1 is KGHSH and CDR2 LQKENI. CDR3 size: 13 residues. The V end was cut by 6 bases, the J end by 5 bases, with 13 bases between.

The gene calls are TRBV5-1 and TRBJ1-6, with D perhaps TRBD1 (5 bases). Per the germline V gene, CDR1 is SGHRS and CDR2 is YFSETQ. The length of the CDR3 is 15 residues. V shed 7 bases and J shed 5 bases, with 16 bases lying between them. This CDR3 is CASAGQDTDNSPLHF. As DNA, the CDR3 is TGCGCCAGCGCAGGGCAGGACACCGATAATTCACCCCTCCACTTT.

V and J are TRBV5-1 and TRBJ2-1, with D hard to call. V gave up 0 bases and J gave up 11 bases, with 18 bases separating them. CDR3 length equals 15 residues. Germline CDR1 is SGHRS and CDR2 is YFSETQ. The CDR3 here is CASSLGELQTMKQFF. The CDR3 bases are TGCGCCAGCAGCTTGGGCGAACTGCAGACAATGAAGCAGTTCTTC. The variable domain in full, with the rest retrieved from reference TRBV5-1 and TRBJ2-1, is KAGVTQTPRYLIKTRGQQVTLSCSPISGHRSVSWYQQTPGQGLQFLFEYFSETQRNKGNFPGRFSGRQFSNSRSEMNVSTLELGDSALYLCASSLGELQTMKQFFGPGTRLTVL.

In DNA, the CDR3 is TGTGCCAGCAGGGGACCTAATCAGCCCCAGCATTTT. Translated: CASRGPNQPQHF. This chain uses TRBV6-5 with TRBJ1-5; possible D gene TRBD1, 5 bases. Per the germline V gene, CDR1 is MNHEY and CDR2 is SVGAGI. Between the trimmed V and J ends, which lost 6 bases and 4 bases, there was a span of 7 bases. The CDR3 has 12 amino acids.

The chain employs TRBV4-2 and TRBJ2-7; D remains unclear. Trimming took 0 bases from V and 3 from J, leaving 6 bases between them. The CDR3 runs 13 residues. Looked up from germline, CDR1 is LGHNA and CDR2 is YNFKEQ. The CDR3 region is CASSQDPLYEQYF. For the CDR3, the DNA is TGTGCCAGCAGCCAAGATCCTCTCTACGAGCAGTACTTC.

The rearrangement uses TRBV6-5 and TRBJ2-5; D is uncertain. V lost 0 bases and J 2 bases, leaving 7 bases between the germline ends. Germline CDR1 is MNHEY and CDR2 is SVGAGI. The CDR3 runs 14 residues. The CDR3 DNA follows: TGTGCCAGCAGTTACTCTCCAATTCAAGAGACCCAGTACTTC. This gives the protein CASSYSPIQETQYF.

The chain links TRBV29-1 to TRBJ2-7, with D perhaps TRBD1 (6 bases). V lost 2 bases and J lost 1, with 9 bases in between. Germline CDR1 is SQVTM and CDR2 is ANQGSEA. The CDR3 contains 13 residues. This CDR3 reads CSVETGRSYEQYF. CDR3 nucleotide sequence: TGCAGCGTTGAAACAGGGAGATCCTACGAGCAGTACTTC.

The gene calls are TRBV6-4 and TRBJ2-1; 9 bases are a match to TRBD2. J gave up 14 bases and V 3 bases, and 5 bases lay outside the gene matches. CDR1 and CDR2 (germline): MRHNA, SNTAGT. The CDR3 runs to 12 residues. The CDR3 sequence is CASSEREGLKFF. CDR3 bases: TGTGCCAGCAGTGAGCGGGAGGGCCTTAAGTTCTTC.

This sequence joins TRBV6-1 and TRBJ2-5; D is unclear. The CDR3 is 16 residues long. Trimming cost V 0 bases and J 2 bases, with 13 bases left between them. Germline V gives CDR1 MNHNS, CDR2 SASEGT. The CDR3 sequence: CASSEALLNRQETQYF. The CDR3 region has the DNA TGTGCCAGCAGTGAAGCGCTTCTGAACAGACAAGAGACCCAGTACTTC.

The chain joins TRBV7-2 to TRBJ1-1, with D uncertain. The ends were cut back, 2 bases at V and 3 bases at J, with 7 bases in the middle. The length of the CDR3 is 13 residues. CDR1 and CDR2 (germline): SGHTA, FQGNSA. CDR3 amino acids: CASSLKPDTEAFF. DNA of the CDR3: TGTGCCAGCAGCTTAAAGCCGGACACTGAAGCTTTCTTT.